This T cell receptor (beta chain) was found in a study of cytomegalovirus exposure and HLA in healthy donors. CDR1 MNHNS and CDR2 SASEGT come from the germline V gene. Trimming removed 1 base at V and 6 bases at J, with 8 bases between. The CDR3 is 13 amino acids. Primers for the PCR totalled 60 Vbeta and 13 Jbeta. TCRdb's table, derived via immunoSEQ multiplex PCR, lists solely in-frame clones and lacks some. The table records 150,000 or so clones, 80% of them present only once. Study-level results: Among TCR sequences, most were rare, though some public TCRs appeared in many donors.

Turning to this clone: The antigen remains unidentified.

What was sequenced was PBMCs. This clonotype was sampled from a man aged 25 to 40 in good health and CMV-seropositive. The chain joins TRBV6-1 to TRBJ2-3; perhaps TRBD2 as D (5 bases). The CDR3 sequence is CASSEDGGDTQYF. As DNA, the CDR3 is TGTGCCAGCAGTGAAGATGGCGGGGATACGCAGTATTTT.